This T cell receptor beta chain was documented in a study of neoadjuvant anti-PD-1 for oral cavity cancer. For this clone: The antigen is unknown.

Blood cells were analyzed directly, without culture or expansion. Study conclusions and caveats: Only a few patients per response group were TCR-analyzed; validation needed. PBMC Gini-index clonality exceeded responders' in non-responders post-nivolumab.

The germline gives CDR1 SGHRS, CDR2 YFSETQ. Germline trimming cut 4 bases from V and 0 bases from J; bases unmatched to any gene: 7. This CDR3 has 15 amino acids. TCRdb's copy holds only in-frame clones and misses some; the assay was immunoSEQ multiplex PCR. The top ten clones hold just under 3% of a sample with some 15,000 clones, roughly 70% of them seen once. The chain joins TRBV5-1 to TRBJ2-7; 7 nucleotides align to TRBD1. The sample in question was PBMCs, obtained before nivolumab (anti-PD-1) treatment. This sequence was found in a person between 40 and 85 years old with oral cavity squamous cell carcinoma. This CDR3 reads CASSGGDRASYEQYF. The CDR3 DNA follows: TGCGCCAGCAGCGGTGGTGACAGGGCCTCCTACGAGCAGTACTTC.